This T cell receptor beta chain was documented in a study of T cell responses to AZD1222 COVID-19 vaccine. Sequenced by immunoSEQ multiplex PCR; TCRdb stores in-frame clones only, minus some. This sample has about 120,000 clones; 92% occur once, and the top ten carry 13% to 15%. A note on this clone: Its antigen is not known.

Germline V gene lookup returns CDR1 MNHNS and CDR2 SASEGT. V was pared by 2 bases and J by 4 bases, with 11 bases of the junction left unmatched. The CDR3 is 17 amino acids. Study-level points and caveats: Most donors were white British and more were female, and clonal diversity was possibly underestimated.

The J gene is TRBJ1-3, the V gene TRBV6-1; 7 nucleotides agree with TRBD1. This receptor was obtained from an adult in good health. This material consisted of peripheral blood, taken on day 0 of AZD1222 vaccination. CDR3 DNA: TGTGCCAGCAGTGAAAACCAATTCCAGGGGGTCGGAAACACCATATATTTT. Amino acid sequence: CASSENQFQGVGNTIYF.